Presented here are 4 T cell receptor beta chains from one specimen sequenced in a study of CD4 T cells in relation to SARS-CoV-2 and coronaviruses. Before the COVID-19 pandemic, during about 2011-2019, CD4+ T cells were taken from unexposed donors. Assay: immunoSEQ multiplex PCR; the TCRdb copy retains only in-frame clones and omits some. The sample lists 60,000 to 75,000 clones; more than 80% were seen once. Sequenced sample: naive CD4+ T cells from PBMCs. Specified subset: naive CD4+ T cells isolated by negative enrichment. Receptors originate from a human donor in good health.

DNA of the CDR3: TGTGCCAGCAGCCAAGGGGACGAGCAGTACTTC. Translation: CASSQGDEQYF. The gene calls are TRBV3-1 (or the pseudogene TRBV3-2) and TRBJ2-7; D unresolved. Germline values: CDR1 LGHDT, CDR2 YNNKEL (reference sequence). There are 11 residues in the CDR3. With 1 base removed from V and 5 bases from J, the gap between germline ends came to 3 bases.

The chain couples TRBV27 to TRBJ2-1; 8 nucleotides align to TRBD2. J gave up 1 base and V 1 base, and 6 bases lay outside the gene matches. This CDR3 is built from 17 residues. From germline, CDR1 is MNHEY and CDR2 SMNVEV (reference sequence). In nucleotides, the CDR3 is TGTGCCAGCAGTTTATTGACGGGACTAGGTTCCTACAATGAGCAGTTCTTC. Protein product: CASSLLTGLGSYNEQFF.

This chain links TRBV19 with TRBJ1-2, with 12 bases identical to TRBD1. The V segment lost 5 bases and the J segment 5 bases; nucleotides outside the gene matches: 6. This CDR3 has 15 amino acids. Germline values: CDR1 LNHDA, CDR2 SQIVND (reference sequence). The CDR3 loop is CASSGRDRGHYGYTF. For the CDR3, the DNA is TGTGCCAGTAGTGGCCGGGACAGGGGGCATTATGGCTACACCTTC.

This chain links TRBV10-3 with TRBJ2-1; TRBD1 aligns across 9 bases. In germline, CDR1 is ENHRY, CDR2 SYGVKD. V dropped 1 base and J dropped 5; count of bases not matched to a gene: 3. This CDR3 is 15 amino acids long. CDR3 bases: TGTGCCATCAGTGAGTACGGGACAGGGAACAATGAGCAGTTCTTC. This codes for CAISEYGTGNNEQFF.